This T cell receptor (beta chain) came from a study of T-cell memory formation after mild COVID-19. Notes on the study in general: Among contracting clones, CD4+ were mainly CM/EM and CD8+ enriched in EMRA.

Germline CDR1 reads SGHAT; CDR2 reads FQNNGV. Trimming left V 0 bases short and J 14 bases short, with 17 bases between. The CDR3 runs 14 residues. This clonotype appeared many times. Its antigen is as yet unknown. TCRdb fed the 5' RACE reads into MiXCR, producing one record per CDR3 protein. The sample records hundreds of thousands of distinct CDR3 sequences, about 17% being singletons. The chain combines TRBV11-2 with TRBJ2-1; D is undetermined. This clonotype originated in a man younger than 35 who had mild COVID-19 (a few samples of this study predate the infection). Cell type and time point are not known. The sample was PBMCs or a T cell subset sorted from them (not recorded which). CDR3 sequence reads: CASSLDPLSGREFF. DNA for the CDR3: TGTGCCAGCAGCTTAGACCCCCTCAGTGGTCGTGAGTTCTTC. Combining the CDR3 with reference TRBV11-2 and TRBJ2-1 gives the whole variable domain EAGVAQSPRYKIIEKRQSVAFWCNPISGHATLYWYQQILGQGPKLLIQFQNNGVVDDSQLPKDRFSAERLKGVDSTLKIQPAKLEDSAVYLCASSLDPLSGREFFGPGTRLTVL.